Included here is one T cell receptor beta chain sequence, with context. Its antigen is unknown. The entry originates in a study of Ad26.COV2.S vaccination and SARS-CoV-2 variants. Study-wide background: Ad26.COV2.S was injected intramuscularly once or twice, 56 days apart. Overall study results and limits: Assessments of TCR breadth and depth may have underestimated the total T cell responses.

Assay used: immunoSEQ multiplex PCR; TCRdb lists only in-frame clones, some missing. The top ten hold 3.3% of the sample, which has roughly 380,000 clones, around 83% seen once. Noted treatment: 15 to 20 received Ad26.COV2.S at low or high dose, single or two shots; about 5 received placebo; per-sample allocation not given. Following the first vaccine or placebo injection, samples were taken on day 63. An adult aged 18-55 years in Boston served as the donor. Ad26.COV2.S expressed prefusion-stabilized spike from the original Wuhan strain. This material consisted of peripheral blood, taken in a trial of Ad26.COV2.S vaccine versus placebo. This receptor was taken from a person between 18 and 65 years old who received the Ad26.COV2.S COVID-19 vaccine or a placebo.

CDR3 bases: TGTGCCAGCAGAGTAGGGGAGGCGACCTACGAGCAGTACTTC. Residues: CASRVGEATYEQYF. This chain uses TRBV7-2 with TRBJ2-7, with D tentatively TRBD2 (6 bases). Germline V CDR1 and CDR2: SGHTA, FQGNSA. The CDR3 spans 14 residues. V lost 6 bases, J lost 2 bases, and 14 bases lay in between.